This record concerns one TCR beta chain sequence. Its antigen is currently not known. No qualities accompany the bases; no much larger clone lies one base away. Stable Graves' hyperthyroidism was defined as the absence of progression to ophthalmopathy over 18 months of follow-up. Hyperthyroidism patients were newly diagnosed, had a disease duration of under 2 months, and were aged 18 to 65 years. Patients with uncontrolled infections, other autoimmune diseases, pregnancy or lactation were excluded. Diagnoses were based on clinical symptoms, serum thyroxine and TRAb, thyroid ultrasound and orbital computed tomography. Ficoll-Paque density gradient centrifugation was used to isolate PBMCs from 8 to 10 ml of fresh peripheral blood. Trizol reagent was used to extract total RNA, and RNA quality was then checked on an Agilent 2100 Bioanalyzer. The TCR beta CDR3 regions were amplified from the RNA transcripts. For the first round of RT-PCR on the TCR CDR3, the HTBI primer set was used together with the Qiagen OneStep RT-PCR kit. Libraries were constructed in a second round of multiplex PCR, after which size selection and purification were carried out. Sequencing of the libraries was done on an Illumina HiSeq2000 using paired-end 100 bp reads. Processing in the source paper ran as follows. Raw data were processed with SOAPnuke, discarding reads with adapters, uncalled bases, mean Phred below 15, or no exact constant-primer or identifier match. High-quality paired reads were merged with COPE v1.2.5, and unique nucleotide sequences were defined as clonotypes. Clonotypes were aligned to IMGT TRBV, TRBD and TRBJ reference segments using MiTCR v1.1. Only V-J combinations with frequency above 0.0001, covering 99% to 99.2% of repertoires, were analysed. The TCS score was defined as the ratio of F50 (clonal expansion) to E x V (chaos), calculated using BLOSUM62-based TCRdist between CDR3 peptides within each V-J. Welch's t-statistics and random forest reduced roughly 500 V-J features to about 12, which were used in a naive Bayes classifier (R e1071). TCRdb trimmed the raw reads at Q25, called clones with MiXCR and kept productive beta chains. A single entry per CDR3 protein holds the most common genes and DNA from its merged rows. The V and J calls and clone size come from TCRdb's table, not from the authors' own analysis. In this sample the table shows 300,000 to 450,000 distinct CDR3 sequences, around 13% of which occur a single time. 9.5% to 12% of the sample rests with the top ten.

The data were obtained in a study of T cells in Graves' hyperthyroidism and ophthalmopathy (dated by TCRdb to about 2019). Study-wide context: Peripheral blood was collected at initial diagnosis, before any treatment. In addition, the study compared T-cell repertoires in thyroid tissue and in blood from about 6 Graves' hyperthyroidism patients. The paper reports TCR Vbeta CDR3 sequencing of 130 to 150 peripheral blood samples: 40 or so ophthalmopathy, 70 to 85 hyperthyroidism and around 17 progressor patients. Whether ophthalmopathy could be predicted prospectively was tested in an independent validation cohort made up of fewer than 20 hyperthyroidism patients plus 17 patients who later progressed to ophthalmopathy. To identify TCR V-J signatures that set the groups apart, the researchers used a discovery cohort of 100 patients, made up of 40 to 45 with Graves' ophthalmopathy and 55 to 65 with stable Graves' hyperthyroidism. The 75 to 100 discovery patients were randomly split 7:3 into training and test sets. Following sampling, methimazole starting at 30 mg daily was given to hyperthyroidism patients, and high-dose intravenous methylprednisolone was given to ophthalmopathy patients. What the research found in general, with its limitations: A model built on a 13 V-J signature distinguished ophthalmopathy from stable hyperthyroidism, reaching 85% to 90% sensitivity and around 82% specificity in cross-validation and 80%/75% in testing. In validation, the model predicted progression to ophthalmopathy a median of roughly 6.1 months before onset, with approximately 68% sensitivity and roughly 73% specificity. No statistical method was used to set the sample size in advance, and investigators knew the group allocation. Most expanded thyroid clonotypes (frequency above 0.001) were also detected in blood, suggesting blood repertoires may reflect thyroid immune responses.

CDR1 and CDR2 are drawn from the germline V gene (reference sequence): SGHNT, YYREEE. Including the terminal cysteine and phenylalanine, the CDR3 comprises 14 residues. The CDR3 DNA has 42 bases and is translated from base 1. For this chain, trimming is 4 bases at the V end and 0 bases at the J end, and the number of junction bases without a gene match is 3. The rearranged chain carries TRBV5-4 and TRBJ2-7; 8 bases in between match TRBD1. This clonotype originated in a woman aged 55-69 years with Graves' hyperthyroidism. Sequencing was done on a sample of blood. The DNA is TGTGCCAGCAGCCGGGGACAGGACTCCTACGAGCAGTACTTC. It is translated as CASSRGQDSYEQYF. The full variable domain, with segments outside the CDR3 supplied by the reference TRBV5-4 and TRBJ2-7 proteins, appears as ETGVTQSPTHLIKTRGQQVTLRCSSQSGHNTVSWYQQALGQGPQFIFQYYREEENGRGNFPPRFSGLQFPNYSSELNVNALELDDSALYLCASSRGQDSYEQYFGPGTRLTVT.